A selection of T cell receptor beta chains follows, all from one sample in a study of blood T cells in healthy people across ages. MiXCR, applied by TCRdb to the 5' RACE reads, yields one record per CDR3 protein. The data contain hundreds of thousands of distinct CDR3 sequences, more than 45% of them seen just once; the ten biggest clones take up around 23%. Sequencing was carried out using blood. Every receptor here comes from an elderly man in good health. Each CDR3 is given with its conserved first and last residue. The D gene is left open where the match is weak. The listing skips clone size in some rows; elsewhere it reads once, few, many or a size class.

clone_size | j_call | v_call | d_call | cdr3_nt | cdr3_aa
. | TRBJ2-7 | TRBV7-7 | . | TGTGCTAGCAGCTTATACGGAGGGTCCGAGCAGTACTTC | CASSLYGGSEQYF
. | TRBJ2-1 | TRBV3-1 | TRBD2 | TGTGCCAGCAGCCAAGGCGGCGGGAGAGATGAGCAGTTCTTC | CASSQGGGRDEQFF
many | TRBJ2-1 | TRBV7-9 | . | TGTGCCAGCAGCCAAGGGGGAACGGACAATGAGCAGTTCTTC | CASSQGGTDNEQFF
. | TRBJ2-5 | TRBV7-2 | . | TGTGCCAGCAGCAATAAAGGACAGCAAGAGACCCAGTACTTC | CASSNKGQQETQYF
few | TRBJ2-7 | TRBV20-1 | TRBD1 | TGCAGTGCTAGAGAAAGGACAGGGGAAGAGCAGTACTTC | CSARERTGEEQYF
. | TRBJ2-7 | TRBV7-2 | . | TGTGCCAGCACCTTTCGGGCAGCTTCGCTAGAGCAGTACTTC | CASTFRAASLEQYF
. | TRBJ2-5 | TRBV10-3 | . | TGTGCCATCAGTGAGTCGAACGCTCGGGGGACCGAGACCCAGTACTTC | CAISESNARGTETQYF
few | TRBJ2-1 | TRBV5-1 | TRBD2 | TGCGCCAGCAGCTTTACAGGACTAGCGGGAGGAAGCGATGAGCAGTTCTTC | CASSFTGLAGGSDEQFF
many | TRBJ1-1 | TRBV29-1 | . | TGCAGCGCCCTGCGTGGGACGGGGGACACTGAAGCTTTCTTT | CSALRGTGDTEAFF
. | TRBJ2-1 | TRBV6-4 | TRBD1 | TGTGCCAGCAGTGCCCAGGGGGCCTACAATGAGCAGTTCTTC | CASSAQGAYNEQFF
. | TRBJ2-1 | TRBV7-2 | TRBD1 | TGTGCCAGCAGCTTAGCGGGGACAGGGGCCGAGACCCAGTTCTTC | CASSLAGTGAETQFF
. | TRBJ2-2 | TRBV29-1 | . | TGCAGCGTGGGCAAAGCGAACACCGGGGAGCTGTTTTTT | CSVGKANTGELFF
. | TRBJ2-7 | TRBV5-4 | . | TGTGCCAGCAGCCTATCCGAGCCGACAGGCTCCTACGAGCAGTACTTC | CASSLSEPTGSYEQYF
. | TRBJ1-1 | TRBV28 | . | TGTGCCAGCAGCGCCCCGGGGCTGGGAGCTTTCTTT | CASSAPGLGAFF
. | TRBJ2-2 | TRBV2 | . | TGTGCCAGCAGTGAATTGGAGACAACCACCGGGGAGCTGTTTTTT | CASSELETTTGELFF
. | TRBJ2-7 | TRBV4-1 | . | TGCGCCAGCAGGTTCAGCACAGGGAACTACGAGCAGTACTTC | CASRFSTGNYEQYF
. | TRBJ2-7 | TRBV20-1 | TRBD2 | TGCAGTGCTAGGGGACTAGCGGGATTCTCCTACAATGAGCAGTACTTC | CSARGLAGFSYNEQYF
many | TRBJ1-2 | TRBV6-6 | . | TGTGCCAGCAGTGCCCCTGGCCGATATGGCTACACCTTC | CASSAPGRYGYTF
. | TRBJ1-4 | TRBV13 | . | TGTGCCAGCAGCTCTCGTGCAACTAATGAAAAACTGTTTTTT | CASSSRATNEKLFF
. | TRBJ2-3 | TRBV20-1 | TRBD2 | TGCAGTGCTAGAACTAGCGGGACGGGAGATACGCAGTATTTT | CSARTSGTGDTQYF
few | TRBJ1-2 | TRBV25-1 | . | TGTGCCAGCAAGCGGGATTATGGCTACACCTTC | CASKRDYGYTF
. | TRBJ1-5 | TRBV29-1 | TRBD1 | TGCAGCCCTCTGGGGACAGGGACGTATAGCAATCAGCCCCAGCATTTT | CSPLGTGTYSNQPQHF
many | TRBJ1-1 | TRBV6-6 | TRBD1 | TGTGCCAGCAGTCCCTCGGGGACAGGGGGCCGGTACACTGAAGCTTTCTTT | CASSPSGTGGRYTEAFF
. | TRBJ2-7 | TRBV14 | TRBD2 | TGTGCCAGCAGCCAAGAACGGGGGGTCCATAACGAGCAGTACTTC | CASSQERGVHNEQYF
. | TRBJ1-2 | TRBV9 | . | TGTGCCAGCAGCGACCCTAGCGGCTACACCTTC | CASSDPSGYTF
. | TRBJ2-2 | TRBV6-2/TRBV6-3 | . | TGTGCCAGCACCTCTGGGGGCCCTAACACCGGGGAGCTGTTTTTT | CASTSGGPNTGELFF
. | TRBJ1-2 | TRBV12-5 | . | TGTGCTAGTGGTTTGGGCCGTCGGGGAGGGTTTGGCTATGGCTACACCTTC | CASGLGRRGGFGYGYTF
. | TRBJ2-7 | TRBV7-2 | TRBD2 | TGTGCCAGCAGCAGCGGGGCCCACTACGAGCAGTACTTC | CASSSGAHYEQYF
. | TRBJ2-2 | TRBV10-3 | . | TGTGCCACAAACGGGGGTGGGAATCGCCGTGCGAACACCGGGGAGCTGTTTTTT | CATNGGGNRRANTGELFF
. | TRBJ1-1 | TRBV18 | . | TGTGCCAGCTCGCCGTTTGCGGGGAGCGAAGCTTTCTTT | CASSPFAGSEAFF
. | TRBJ1-1 | TRBV6-4 | . | TGTGCCAACCCGACAGACACTGAAGCTTTCTTT | CANPTDTEAFF
many | TRBJ2-7 | TRBV7-9 | TRBD1 | TGTGCCAGCAGTTTCGTTACCGGGACAGGGAGGGTTCAGGACGAGCAGTACTTC | CASSFVTGTGRVQDEQYF
. | TRBJ2-2 | TRBV12-3/TRBV12-4 | . | TGTGCCAGTCACCAGAACACCGGGGAGCTGTTTTTT | CASHQNTGELFF
. | TRBJ2-7 | TRBV7-8 | . | TGTGCCGGCAGCTCGACCAGGGAGAGCGAGCAGTACTTC | CAGSSTRESEQYF
few | TRBJ2-1 | TRBV29-1 | TRBD2 | TGCAGCGTTACGCGGGAGTATAACAATGAGCAGTTCTTC | CSVTREYNNEQFF
. | TRBJ2-7 | TRBV2 | . | TGTGCCAGCAGTGAAGTAACAGGGAGCGAGCAGTACTTC | CASSEVTGSEQYF
. | TRBJ1-1 | TRBV12-3/TRBV12-4 | . | TGTGCCAGCAGTTTCCCCCAGAGAAACACTGAAGCTTTCTTT | CASSFPQRNTEAFF
many | TRBJ2-4 | TRBV6-6 | . | TGTGCCAGCAGTTTCCAGGACCAGGGGGGGGACATTCAGTACTTC | CASSFQDQGGDIQYF
few | TRBJ2-3 | TRBV11-2 | . | TGTGCCAGCAGCCCTCGGGATGTAGCTGGCACAGATACGCAGTATTTT | CASSPRDVAGTDTQYF
. | TRBJ2-5 | TRBV4-2 | . | TGTGCCAGCAGCCAAGATCCCCTAGCGAATCACCAAGAGACCCAGTACTTC | CASSQDPLANHQETQYF
. | TRBJ2-3 | TRBV20-1 | . | TGCAGTGCTAGCACCGGTAGAAGCTCAGATACGCAGTATTTT | CSASTGRSSDTQYF
. | TRBJ2-1 | TRBV7-2 | TRBD2 | TGTGCCAGCAGCTTGGGACTAGCGGGAGATTACGAGCAGTTCTTC | CASSLGLAGDYEQFF
. | TRBJ2-1 | TRBV5-1 | TRBD2 | TGCGCCAGCAGCTTGGCCAGGACTAGCGGGGGGGCCGTCGAGCAGTTCTTC | CASSLARTSGGAVEQFF
. | TRBJ2-4 | TRBV20-1 | TRBD2 | TGCAGTGCTAGAGATTGGGGGAGGGGCTCCCAAAACATTCAGTACTTC | CSARDWGRGSQNIQYF
. | TRBJ1-6 | TRBV20-1 | . | TGCAGTGCTAGTACCGCGGCAGTAAGCTTCAATTCACCCCTCCACTTT | CSASTAAVSFNSPLHF
once | TRBJ2-1 | TRBV12-3/TRBV12-4 | . | TGTGCCAGCAGTTTATCCACTACTAGAAATGAGCAGTTCTTC | CASSLSTTRNEQFF
. | TRBJ2-1 | TRBV27 | TRBD1 | TGTGCCAGCAGTTTATGGGTAACAGGGGGCGGTGAGCAGTTCTTC | CASSLWVTGGGEQFF
. | TRBJ1-1 | TRBV7-2 | TRBD1 | TGTGCCAGCAGCCCTGGGTCGACAGGGGTGAACACTGAAGCTTTCTTT | CASSPGSTGVNTEAFF
few | TRBJ2-4 | TRBV2 | . | TGTGCCAGCAGTGGAGAACCAAGCGAAAACATTCAGTACTTC | CASSGEPSENIQYF
. | TRBJ2-7 | TRBV7-2 | . | TGTGCCAGCAGCCTCAGGGTCAACCTCTACGAGCAGTACTTC | CASSLRVNLYEQYF